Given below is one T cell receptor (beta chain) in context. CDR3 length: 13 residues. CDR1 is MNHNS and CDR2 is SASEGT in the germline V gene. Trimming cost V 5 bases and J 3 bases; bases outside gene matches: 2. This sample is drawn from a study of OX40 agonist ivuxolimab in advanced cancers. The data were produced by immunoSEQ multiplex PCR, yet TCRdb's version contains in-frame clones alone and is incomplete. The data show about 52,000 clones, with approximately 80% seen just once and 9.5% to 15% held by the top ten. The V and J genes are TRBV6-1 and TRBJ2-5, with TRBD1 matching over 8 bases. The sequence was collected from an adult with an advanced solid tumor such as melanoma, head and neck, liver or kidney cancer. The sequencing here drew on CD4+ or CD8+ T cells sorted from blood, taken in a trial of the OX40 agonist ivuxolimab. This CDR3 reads CASSKDREETQYF. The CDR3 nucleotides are TGTGCCAGCAGTAAGGACAGGGAAGAGACCCAGTACTTC.